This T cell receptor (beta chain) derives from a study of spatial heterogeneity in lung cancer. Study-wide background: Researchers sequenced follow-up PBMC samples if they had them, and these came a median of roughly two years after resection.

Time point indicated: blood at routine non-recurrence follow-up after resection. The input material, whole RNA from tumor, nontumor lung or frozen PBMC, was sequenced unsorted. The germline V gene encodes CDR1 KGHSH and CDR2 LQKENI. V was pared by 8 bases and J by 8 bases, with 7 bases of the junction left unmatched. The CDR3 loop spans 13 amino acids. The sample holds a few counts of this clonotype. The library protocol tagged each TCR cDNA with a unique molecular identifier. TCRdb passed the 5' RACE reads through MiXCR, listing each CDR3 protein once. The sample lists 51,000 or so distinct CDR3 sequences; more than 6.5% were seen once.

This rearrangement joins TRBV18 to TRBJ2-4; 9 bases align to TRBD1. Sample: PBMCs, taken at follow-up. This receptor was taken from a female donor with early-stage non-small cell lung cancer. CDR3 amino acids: CASQQGAEDIQYF. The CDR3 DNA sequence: TGTGCCAGCCAACAGGGGGCCGAGGACATTCAGTACTTC.